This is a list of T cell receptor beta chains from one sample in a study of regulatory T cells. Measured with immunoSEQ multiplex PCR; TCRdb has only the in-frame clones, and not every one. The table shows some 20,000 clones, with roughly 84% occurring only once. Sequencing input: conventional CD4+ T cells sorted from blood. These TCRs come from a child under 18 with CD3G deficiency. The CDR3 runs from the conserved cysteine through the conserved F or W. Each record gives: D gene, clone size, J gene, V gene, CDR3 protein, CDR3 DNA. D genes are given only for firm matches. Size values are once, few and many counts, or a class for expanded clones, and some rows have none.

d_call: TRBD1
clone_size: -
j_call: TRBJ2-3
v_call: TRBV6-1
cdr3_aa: CASSARRGTDTQYF
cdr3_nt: TGTGCCAGCAGTGCCCGCAGGGGGACAGATACGCAGTATTTT

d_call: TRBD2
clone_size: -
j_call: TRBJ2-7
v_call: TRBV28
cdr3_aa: CASSSGTRRYEQYF
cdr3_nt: TGTGCCAGCAGTTCCGGGACTAGACGATACGAGCAGTACTTC

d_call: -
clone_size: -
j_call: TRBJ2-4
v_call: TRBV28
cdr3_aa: CASSSPGVAKNIQYF
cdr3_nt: TGTGCCAGCAGCAGCCCGGGAGTAGCCAAAAACATTCAGTACTTC

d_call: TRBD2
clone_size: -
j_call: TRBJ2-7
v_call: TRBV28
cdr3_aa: CASRPGGSYEQYF
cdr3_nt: TGTGCCAGCCGCCCGGGGGGTTCCTACGAGCAGTACTTC

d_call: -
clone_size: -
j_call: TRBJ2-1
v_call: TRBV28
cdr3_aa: CASSLRVGVNEQFF
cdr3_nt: TGTGCCAGCAGCCTCAGGGTAGGGGTCAATGAGCAGTTCTTC

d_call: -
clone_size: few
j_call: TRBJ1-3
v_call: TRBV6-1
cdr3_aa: CASSETNPRGTIYF
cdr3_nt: TGTGCCAGCAGTGAAACGAACCCTCGGGGCACCATATATTTT

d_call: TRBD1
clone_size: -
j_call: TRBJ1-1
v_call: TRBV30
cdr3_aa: CAWRERDRGRLNTEVFF
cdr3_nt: TGTGCCTGGAGAGAAAGGGACAGGGGGCGACTGAACACTGAAGTTTTCTTT

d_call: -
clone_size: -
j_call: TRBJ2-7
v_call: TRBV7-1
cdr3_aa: CASSSDFNWRPSYEQYF
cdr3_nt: TGTGCCAGCAGCTCGGACTTCAACTGGCGGCCCTCCTACGAGCAGTACTTC

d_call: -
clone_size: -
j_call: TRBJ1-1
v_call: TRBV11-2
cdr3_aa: CASSLDGGGTEAFF
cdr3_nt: TGTGCCAGCAGCTTAGACGGCGGAGGCACTGAAGCTTTCTTT

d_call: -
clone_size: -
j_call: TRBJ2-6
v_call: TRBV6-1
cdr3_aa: CASSETLRRTSSGANVLTF
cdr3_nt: TGTGCCAGCAGTGAAACGTTGCGGCGGACCAGCTCTGGGGCCAACGTCCTGACTTTC

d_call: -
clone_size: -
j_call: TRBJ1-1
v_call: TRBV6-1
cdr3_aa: CASSVLDVTNTEAFF
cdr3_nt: TGTGCCAGCAGTGTCTTGGACGTTACGAACACTGAAGCTTTCTTT

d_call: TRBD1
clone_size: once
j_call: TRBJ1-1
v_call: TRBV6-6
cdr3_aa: CASSGRGTGGTEAFF
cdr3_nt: TGTGCCAGCAGCGGAAGAGGTACAGGGGGCACTGAAGCTTTCTTT

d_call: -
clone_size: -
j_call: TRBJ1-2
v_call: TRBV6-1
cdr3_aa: CASSHRDRTWDGYTF
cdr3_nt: TGTGCCAGCAGTCATAGAGACAGGACTTGGGATGGCTACACCTTC

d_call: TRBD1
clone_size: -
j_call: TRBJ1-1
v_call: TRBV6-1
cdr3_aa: CASSGRDRGSRREAFF
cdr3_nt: TGTGCCAGCAGTGGCCGGGACAGGGGTTCCCGGCGTGAAGCTTTCTTT

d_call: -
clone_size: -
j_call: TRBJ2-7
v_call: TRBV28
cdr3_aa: CASSPRLGYEQYF
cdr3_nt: TGTGCCAGCAGCCCTCGACTAGGCTACGAGCAGTACTTC